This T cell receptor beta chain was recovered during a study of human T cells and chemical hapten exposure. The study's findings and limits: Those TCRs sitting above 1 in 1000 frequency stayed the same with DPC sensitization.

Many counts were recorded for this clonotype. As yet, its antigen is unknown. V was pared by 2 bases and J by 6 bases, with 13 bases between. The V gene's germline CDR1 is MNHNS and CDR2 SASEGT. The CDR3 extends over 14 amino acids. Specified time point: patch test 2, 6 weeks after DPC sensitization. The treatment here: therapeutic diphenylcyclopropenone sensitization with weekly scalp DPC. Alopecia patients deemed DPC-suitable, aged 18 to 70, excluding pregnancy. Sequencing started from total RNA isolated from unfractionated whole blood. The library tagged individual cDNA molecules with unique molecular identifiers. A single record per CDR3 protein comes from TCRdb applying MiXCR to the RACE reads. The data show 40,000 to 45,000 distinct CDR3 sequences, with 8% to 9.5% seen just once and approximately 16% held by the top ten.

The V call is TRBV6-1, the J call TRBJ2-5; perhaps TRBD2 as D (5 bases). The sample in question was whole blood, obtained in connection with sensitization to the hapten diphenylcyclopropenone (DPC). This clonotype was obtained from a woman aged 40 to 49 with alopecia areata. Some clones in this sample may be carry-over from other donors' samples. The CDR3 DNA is TGTGCCAGCAGTGAAACGGGCCAGCGGCAGACCCAGTACTTC. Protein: CASSETGQRQTQYF.